This record looks at one T cell receptor (beta chain) sequence and its context. Its antigen is as yet unknown. The data stem from a study of Ad26.COV2.S vaccination and SARS-CoV-2 variants. Study-wide results and caveats: Total T cell responses were possibly underestimated by TCR breadth and depth analyses. Substantial breadth was reported for post-vaccination spike-specific CD8+ and CD4+ T cells.

Treatment defined: over 15 received Ad26.COV2.S at low or high dose, single or two shots; 5 received placebo; per-sample allocation not given. Specimens were obtained on day 63 following the first vaccine or placebo injection. TCRdb's copy holds only in-frame clones and misses some; the assay was immunoSEQ multiplex PCR. Here the sample spans around 500,000 clones, roughly nine tenths being singletons. The sequence was collected from a person between 18 and 60 years old who received the Ad26.COV2.S COVID-19 vaccine or a placebo. The sequences come from peripheral blood, collected in a trial of Ad26.COV2.S vaccine versus placebo.

This CDR3 is CASSLRAGNTEAFF. CDR3 nucleotide sequence: TGCGCCAGCAGCTTAAGGGCTGGTAACACTGAAGCTTTCTTT. The chain couples TRBV5-1 to TRBJ1-1; the D is unclear. Germline V gives CDR1 SGHRS, CDR2 YFSETQ. The ends were cut back, 2 bases at V and 2 bases at J, with 10 bases in the middle. This CDR3 region has 14 residues. Drawing the rest from reference TRBV5-1 and TRBJ1-1, the complete variable domain is KAGVTQTPRYLIKTRGQQVTLSCSPISGHRSVSWYQQTPGQGLQFLFEYFSETQRNKGNFPGRFSGRQFSNSRSEMNVSTLELGDSALYLCASSLRAGNTEAFFGQGTRLTVV.